This is a list of T cell receptor beta chains from one sample in a study of blood T cell repertoires in COVID-19. This table comes from immunoSEQ multiplex PCR, and its TCRdb copy is limited to in-frame clones, with some not included. The sample contains 200,000 to 300,000 clones, 86% of which appear only once. Sequences were obtained from peripheral blood. The receptors were gathered from a man aged 55 to 70 with acute or convalescent COVID-19. Both conserved end residues are part of each CDR3. Fields, in order: J gene, V gene, CDR3 protein.

J gene: TRBJ1-1
V gene: TRBV7-2
CDR3 protein: CASSLMTGPNTEAFF

J gene: TRBJ2-1
V gene: TRBV30
CDR3 protein: CAWKGAPSYNEQFF

J gene: TRBJ1-6
V gene: TRBV28
CDR3 protein: CASSLGTANSPLHF

J gene: TRBJ2-1
V gene: TRBV18
CDR3 protein: CASSPERGNEQFF

J gene: TRBJ2-6
V gene: TRBV11-2
CDR3 protein: CASRTGGGRATSGANVLTF

J gene: TRBJ2-5
V gene: TRBV7-3
CDR3 protein: CASSLTGGGETQYF

J gene: TRBJ2-3
V gene: TRBV3-1/TRBV3-2
CDR3 protein: CASSQERLAPVTYTQYF

J gene: TRBJ2-2
V gene: TRBV7-2
CDR3 protein: CASSLRWSNTGELFF

J gene: TRBJ2-5
V gene: TRBV9
CDR3 protein: CASSEGETQYF

J gene: TRBJ1-1
V gene: TRBV30
CDR3 protein: CACSSRVEAFF

J gene: TRBJ1-6
V gene: TRBV19
CDR3 protein: CAPTGVGNSPLHF

J gene: TRBJ2-5
V gene: TRBV2
CDR3 protein: CASSDFPSRGKETQYF

J gene: TRBJ1-1
V gene: TRBV25-1
CDR3 protein: CASNLGGTEDTEAFF

J gene: TRBJ2-5
V gene: TRBV6-1
CDR3 protein: CASSEALAPGQTKETQYF

J gene: TRBJ2-3
V gene: TRBV6-2/TRBV6-3
CDR3 protein: CASSYSGDTQYF

J gene: TRBJ1-1
V gene: TRBV7-9
CDR3 protein: CASALGGEGTEAFF

J gene: TRBJ1-4
V gene: TRBV2
CDR3 protein: CASSGRGSGELFF

J gene: TRBJ2-1
V gene: TRBV7-3
CDR3 protein: CASSSTGLAGMQFF

J gene: TRBJ2-2
V gene: TRBV4-3
CDR3 protein: CASSLFPTKAGGELFF

J gene: TRBJ2-7
V gene: TRBV25-1
CDR3 protein: CATVTAGEQYF

J gene: TRBJ2-5
V gene: TRBV9
CDR3 protein: CASSPHSGREKETQYF

J gene: TRBJ2-7
V gene: TRBV9
CDR3 protein: CASSVGQAGEQYF

J gene: TRBJ1-4
V gene: TRBV2
CDR3 protein: CASSRGSEKLFF

J gene: TRBJ2-2
V gene: TRBV6-5
CDR3 protein: CASSYLGTVNTGELFF

J gene: TRBJ2-6
V gene: TRBV4-2
CDR3 protein: CASSQDNPGANVLTF

J gene: TRBJ1-1
V gene: TRBV7-2
CDR3 protein: CASSLAGNRKATFF

J gene: TRBJ1-3
V gene: TRBV6-5
CDR3 protein: CASSYSDREGNTIYF

J gene: TRBJ2-2
V gene: TRBV29-1
CDR3 protein: CTTGQRDDTGELFF

J gene: TRBJ1-1
V gene: TRBV6-5
CDR3 protein: CASSYNIRNTEAFF

J gene: TRBJ1-2
V gene: TRBV7-8
CDR3 protein: CASSYSSTGSFYGYTF

J gene: TRBJ2-5
V gene: TRBV5-1
CDR3 protein: CASSGRQTQETQYF

J gene: TRBJ2-3
V gene: TRBV2
CDR3 protein: CASSAFSGRADTQYF

J gene: TRBJ1-5
V gene: TRBV7-9
CDR3 protein: CASSLVGTGSNQPQHF

J gene: TRBJ2-7
V gene: TRBV10-1
CDR3 protein: CASGWERGDYYEQYF

J gene: TRBJ2-7
V gene: TRBV10-3
CDR3 protein: CAISPGLAGDEQYF

J gene: TRBJ2-1
V gene: TRBV11-3
CDR3 protein: CASSPRTGGFNEQFF

J gene: TRBJ1-2
V gene: TRBV6-5
CDR3 protein: CASSYSKRGIYGYTF

J gene: TRBJ1-1
V gene: TRBV7-2
CDR3 protein: CASSSTTTGQGKNTEAFF

J gene: TRBJ1-3
V gene: TRBV4-1
CDR3 protein: CASSLTGGPGNTIYF

J gene: TRBJ2-1
V gene: TRBV11-3
CDR3 protein: CASSPRTSGIGNEQFF

J gene: TRBJ1-6
V gene: TRBV25-1
CDR3 protein: CASSEDRGLTPLHF

J gene: TRBJ1-2
V gene: TRBV4-1
CDR3 protein: CASSPTETNYGYTF

J gene: TRBJ1-6
V gene: TRBV6-6
CDR3 protein: CASSLGQNNSPLHF